The rows below give T cell receptor beta chains drawn from one sample of a study of cytomegalovirus exposure and HLA in healthy donors. The data were produced by immunoSEQ multiplex PCR, yet TCRdb's version contains in-frame clones alone and is incomplete. Seen here are about 210,000 clones, approximately 79% observed once, and the top ten hold 1.5% to 2%. Sequences were obtained from PBMCs. All receptors come from a male donor in good health and CMV-seronegative. The CDR3 runs from the conserved cysteine through the conserved F or W. The D gene is left open where the match is weak. The listing skips clone size in some rows; elsewhere it reads once, few, many or a size class.

v_gene	abundance	d_gene	j_gene	CDR3nt	CDR3aa
TRBV15	few	TRBD1	TRBJ1-2	TGTGCCACCAGCAGAGATATCCAGAGGACAGGGGACAACTATGGCTACACCTTC	CATSRDIQRTGDNYGYTF
TRBV10-3	once	TRBD2	TRBJ2-7	TGTGCCATCAGTGACGGGGCCGGGGCGGGAGACGAGCAGTACTTC	CAISDGAGAGDEQYF
TRBV27	NA	NA	TRBJ1-4	TGTGCCAGCAGTTTTTTTCGGGGTGCGGAAAAACTGTTTTTT	CASSFFRGAEKLFF
TRBV5-1	once	TRBD1	TRBJ1-2	TGCGCCAGCAGCTTGTACCCGGGACAGGGAAATGGCTACACCTTC	CASSLYPGQGNGYTF
TRBV11-1	NA	NA	TRBJ1-5	TGTGCCAGCAGCTTGGGGACAAATCAGCCCCAGCATTTT	CASSLGTNQPQHF
TRBV6-1	few	TRBD1	TRBJ2-5	TGTGCCAGCAGTGAACAACATATCAGGACAGGGGGCCGAGAGACCCAGTACTTC	CASSEQHIRTGGRETQYF
TRBV28	NA	NA	TRBJ2-7	TGTGCCAGCAGTGTCACCCCCGCGGGCGAGCAGTACTTC	CASSVTPAGEQYF
TRBV25-1	NA	NA	TRBJ2-4	TGTGCGAGCAGTGTAAAATATAGAGGAAACATTCAGTACTTC	CASSVKYRGNIQYF
TRBV10-3	NA	TRBD2	TRBJ2-2	TGTGCCACCCTGGGCGGGGGGGCCGGGGAGCTGTTTTTT	CATLGGGAGELFF
TRBV10-3	NA	NA	TRBJ1-2	TGTGCCATCAGTGAGCACAACGACGGAGACTATGGCTACACCTTC	CAISEHNDGDYGYTF
TRBV27	NA	NA	TRBJ2-7	TGTGCCAGCAGTTTATCGGCCTTCTACGAGCAGTACTTC	CASSLSAFYEQYF
TRBV14	NA	NA	TRBJ2-2	TGTGCCAGCAGCCAAGATGGGGGGTTCAATGAGGAGCTGTTTTTT	CASSQDGGFNEELFF
TRBV7-2	NA	TRBD2	TRBJ2-3	TGTGCCAGCAGCTCCAGGACTAGCGGATCAGATACGCAGTATTTT	CASSSRTSGSDTQYF
TRBV5-1	NA	TRBD2	TRBJ2-1	TGCGCCAGCCCAACCGGAATAGCGGGACGGCATGAGCAGTTCTTC	CASPTGIAGRHEQFF
TRBV6-6	NA	TRBD1	TRBJ1-4	TGTGCCAGCAGAACCAGGACAGGGGGGAATGAAAAACTGTTTTTT	CASRTRTGGNEKLFF
TRBV9	NA	TRBD1	TRBJ2-3	TGTGCCAGCAGCGTAGGGGACAGGAGGCAGTATTTT	CASSVGDRRQYF
TRBV5-6	NA	NA	TRBJ2-3	TGTGCCAGCAGCCCTACAGGGTCCTCCGATACGCAGTATTTT	CASSPTGSSDTQYF
TRBV7-9	NA	NA	TRBJ1-5	TGTGCCAGCAGCTTAGACCCGGGCGGGCAGCCCCAGCATTTT	CASSLDPGGQPQHF
TRBV11-3	NA	NA	TRBJ1-1	TGTGCCAGCAGCCCCCAGACGACAGCTGAAGCTTTCTTT	CASSPQTTAEAFF
TRBV28	NA	TRBD2	TRBJ2-5	TGTGCCAGCAAAATATTGTGGACTAGCGGGGGGGCCGGAGAGACCCAGTACTTC	CASKILWTSGGAGETQYF
TRBV15	NA	TRBD1	TRBJ2-3	TGTGCCACCAGCAGAGGTGGCACAGGGGCTCGAGGGAAGCAGTATTTT	CATSRGGTGARGKQYF
TRBV29-1	NA	TRBD1	TRBJ2-7	TGCAGCGTGATTTGGGACAGGGGTTACGAGCAGTACTTC	CSVIWDRGYEQYF
TRBV10-3	NA	TRBD1	TRBJ2-7	TGTGCCATCAGCTGGGTTGGGCAGGGGGCCCCCGAGCAGTACTTC	CAISWVGQGAPEQYF
TRBV28	NA	NA	TRBJ1-6	TGTGCCAGCAGTTTACTCGACAGAAGGAATTCACCCCTCCACTTT	CASSLLDRRNSPLHF
TRBV6-4	NA	NA	TRBJ2-7	TGTGCCAGCAGTGAAGGGGGTGGAAGGACGGACTCCTACGAGCAGTACTTC	CASSEGGGRTDSYEQYF
TRBV15	NA	TRBD1	TRBJ2-7	TGTGCCACCAGCAAACGGACAGGGCTAACCTACGAGCAGTACTTC	CATSKRTGLTYEQYF
TRBV5-1	NA	NA	TRBJ2-1	TGCGCCAGCAGCGCCCAAGATACAGGGAACAATGAGCAGTTCTTC	CASSAQDTGNNEQFF
TRBV11-2	NA	TRBD1	TRBJ1-2	TGTGCCAGCAGCTCTAGACAGGGAAGGGTCTATGGCTACACCTTC	CASSSRQGRVYGYTF
TRBV4-2	NA	TRBD1	TRBJ2-5	TGTGCCAGCAGCCAAGATTTGGGCAGGGGGAAAGAGACCCAGTACTTC	CASSQDLGRGKETQYF
TRBV13	once	NA	TRBJ2-4	TGTGCCAGCAGCCGAGCTGCCAAAAACATTCAGTACTTC	CASSRAAKNIQYF
TRBV25-1	NA	NA	TRBJ2-1	TGTGCCAGCACCCCCCCGACTTACAATGAGCAGTTCTTC	CASTPPTYNEQFF
TRBV6-1	NA	TRBD1	TRBJ2-2	TGTGCCAGCAGTCGCCGGGACAGGGGGCCCGGGGAGCTGTTTTTT	CASSRRDRGPGELFF
TRBV7-3	NA	TRBD1	TRBJ1-1	TGTGCCAGCAGCTCCACTCCGGGACAGGGGCCCAACACTGAAGCTTTCTTT	CASSSTPGQGPNTEAFF
TRBV30	NA	TRBD1	TRBJ1-2	TGTGCCTGGAGTGTAACAGGGGCCGGTGGCTACACCTTC	CAWSVTGAGGYTF
TRBV29-1	NA	NA	TRBJ1-5	TGCAGCGTTGATACCGGGACTGCAAACCAGCCCCAGCATTTT	CSVDTGTANQPQHF
TRBV27	NA	NA	TRBJ1-2	TGTGCCAGCAGTTTTTTGGCCAACACCTACTATGGCTACACCTTC	CASSFLANTYYGYTF
TRBV19	few	TRBD1	TRBJ1-1	TGTGCCAGTAGTAATTACAGGGGCATGAACACTGAAGCTTTCTTT	CASSNYRGMNTEAFF
TRBV25-1	NA	TRBD1	TRBJ2-2	TGTGCCAGCACTGAAACCGGGACAGCCAACACCGGGGAGCTGTTTTTT	CASTETGTANTGELFF
TRBV18	NA	TRBD1	TRBJ1-2	TGTGCCAGCTCGGTCACAGGGGGCATGGATCCATATGGCTACACCTTC	CASSVTGGMDPYGYTF
TRBV19	NA	NA	TRBJ1-6	TGTGCCAGTAGTATCCGACAGGATTCACCCCTCCACTTT	CASSIRQDSPLHF
TRBV27	NA	NA	TRBJ1-2	TGTGCCAGCAGTTTATCCGCCAACAGGGTTGGTTATGGCTACACCTTC	CASSLSANRVGYGYTF
TRBV9	once	NA	TRBJ1-5	TGTGCCAGCAGCCTAACAGGGAATAGCAATCAGCCCCAGCATTTT	CASSLTGNSNQPQHF
TRBV7-9	NA	NA	TRBJ1-1	TGTTCCAGCAGCGCGGAGGGACGGGAGAACACTGAAGCTTTCTTT	CSSSAEGRENTEAFF
TRBV9	NA	NA	TRBJ1-1	TGTGCCAGCAGCGTACAGGAGGAGGGGAACACTGAAGCTTTCTTT	CASSVQEEGNTEAFF
TRBV15	NA	TRBD2	TRBJ2-2	TGTGCCACCAGCAGAGAGGGACTAGCGACCGGGGAGCTGTTTTTT	CATSREGLATGELFF
TRBV7-2	NA	NA	TRBJ2-3	TGTGCCAGCAGCTTATTTCAAATTTCCGATACGCAGTATTTT	CASSLFQISDTQYF
TRBV7-9	NA	NA	TRBJ1-1	TGTTCCACTGGTTACGCCGGCACTGAAGCTTTCTTT	CSTGYAGTEAFF
TRBV19	once	NA	TRBJ2-1	TGTGCCAGTAGTATCTGGCGGGCCGGGCCTCACAATGAGCAGTTCTTC	CASSIWRAGPHNEQFF
TRBV5-1	few	TRBD1	TRBJ2-7	TGCGCCAGCAGCGCCCGACAGGGGGATACCTACGAGCAGTACTTC	CASSARQGDTYEQYF